The next 22 T cell receptor beta chains were all read from a single sample in a study of pediatric ulcerative colitis. Measured with immunoSEQ multiplex PCR; TCRdb has only the in-frame clones, and not every one. The table lists tens of thousands of clones, 80% to 90% of them singletons. Sequencing was done on a sample of blood. These receptors were collected from a boy younger than 18 with severe ulcerative colitis.

The rearrangement links TRBV6-6 to TRBJ2-7; D remains unclear. This CDR3 spans 15 amino acids. Germline V lookup: CDR1 MNHNY, CDR2 SVGAGI (reference sequence). V was trimmed by 0 bases and J by 4 bases, leaving 13 bases between them. CDR3 amino acids: CASSYSSVEGYEQYF. CDR3 nucleotides: TGTGCCAGCAGTTACTCGAGCGTAGAAGGGTACGAGCAGTACTTC.

The chain recombines TRBV11-3 with TRBJ1-1, with D perhaps matching TRBD1 (5 bases). The CDR3 contains 13 residues. The V gene's germline CDR1 is SGHNT and CDR2 YENEEA. Trimming took 1 base from V and 5 from J, leaving 8 bases between them. CDR3 in amino acids: CASSLGTGTEAFF. CDR3 in DNA: TGTGCCAGCAGCTTAGGTACAGGTACTGAAGCTTTCTTT.

The chain has TRBV29-1 and TRBJ2-7, with 7 positions matching TRBD1. Per the germline V gene, CDR1 is SQVTM and CDR2 is ANQGSEA. Losses at the gene ends were 4 bases for V and 6 bases for J; bases not matched to a gene: 3. The CDR3 spans 11 residues. The CDR3, as DNA: TGCAGCGTTGGACAGGGAACCGAGCAGTACTTC. It encodes CSVGQGTEQYF.

The genes are TRBV10-3 and TRBJ2-3, with 7 bases lining up with TRBD1. V lost 7 bases, J lost 4 bases, and 5 bases stayed unmatched. This CDR3 has 13 residues. Germline V gene sequence: CDR1 ENHRY, CDR2 SYGVKD. The CDR3 nucleotides are TGTGCCATCACTGTGACAGGGTCAGATACGCAGTATTTT. Its translation is CAITVTGSDTQYF.

The chain has TRBV18 and TRBJ2-7, with D unclear. The CDR3 has 14 residues. The V end lost 3 bases, the J end lost 2 bases, and 11 bases lay between the germline ends. From germline, CDR1 is KGHSH and CDR2 LQKENI. CDR3 residues: CASSPYSLPYEQYF. CDR3 nucleotide sequence: TGTGCCAGCTCACCGTACAGTCTCCCCTACGAGCAGTACTTC. The variable domain in full, completed from reference TRBV18 and TRBJ2-7, reads NAGVMQNPRHLVRRRGQEARLRCSPMKGHSHVYWYRQLPEEGLKFMVYLQKENIIDESGMPKERFSAEFPKEGPSILRIQQVVRGDSAAYFCASSPYSLPYEQYFGPGTRLTVT.

The chain joins TRBV5-1 to TRBJ2-3, with 9 bases matching TRBD1. CDR3 length equals 13 residues. V lost 6 bases to trimming and J lost 6 bases; unmatched junction nucleotides: 5. The germline V gene encodes CDR1 SGHRS and CDR2 YFSETQ. The CDR3 nucleotides read TGCGCCAGCAAGGTCGGGACAGGGGATACGCAGTATTTT. It codes for CASKVGTGDTQYF.

The chain carries TRBV5-4 and TRBJ2-3, with 8 bases that match TRBD2. CDR3 length equals 14 residues. The trim removed 2 bases at V and 4 bases at J, leaving 3 bases unmatched. Germline V gives CDR1 SGHNT, CDR2 YYREEE (reference sequence). CDR3: CASSFSGGADTQYF. CDR3 nucleotides: TGTGCCAGCAGCTTTTCGGGAGGGGCAGATACGCAGTATTTT.

The rearrangement joins TRBV2 to TRBJ2-1; 7 positions agree with TRBD2. The CDR3 sequence is 15 residues long. Trimming took 6 bases from V and 4 from J; bases not matched to a gene: 9. The V gene's germline CDR1 is SNHLY and CDR2 FYNNEI. The CDR3: CASRSKGGDYNEQFF. CDR3 DNA: TGTGCCAGCAGAAGTAAGGGAGGGGATTACAATGAGCAGTTCTTC.

This chain links TRBV7-9 with TRBJ2-1; unclear D gene. V lost 2 bases to trimming and J lost 1 base, with 15 bases between them. The CDR3 extends over 17 amino acids. CDR1 is SEHNR and CDR2 is FQNEAQ in the germline V gene (reference sequence). The CDR3 is CASSLTVMAVSYNEQFF. DNA for the CDR3: TGTGCCAGCAGCTTAACGGTTATGGCAGTTTCCTACAATGAGCAGTTCTTC.

The chain is built from TRBV7-9 and TRBJ2-7; possibly TRBD1 for D (5 bases). Trimming removed 0 bases from V and 5 bases from J, with 14 bases in between. CDR1 is SEHNR and CDR2 is FQNEAQ in the germline V gene (reference sequence). The CDR3 runs to 15 residues. CDR3 residues: CASSLARGGGDEQYF. CDR3 DNA sequence: TGTGCCAGCAGCTTAGCAAGGGGCGGCGGCGACGAGCAGTACTTC. The full variable domain, rest sourced from reference TRBV7-9 and TRBJ2-7, is DTGVSQNPRHKITKRGQNVTFRCDPISEHNRLYWYRQTLGQGPEFLTYFQNEAQLEKSRLLSDRFSAERPKGSFSTLEIQRTEQGDSAMYLCASSLARGGGDEQYFGPGTRLTVT.

The chain employs TRBV21-1 and TRBJ2-7; the table's D gene call, TRBD2, was not cross checked with the DNA. TRBV21-1 is an annotated pseudogene. The length of the CDR3 is 19 residues. The CDR3 here is CASSKVVAGRQKGSYEQYF. The CDR3 region has the DNA TGTGCCAGCAGCAAAGTGGTAGCGGGGAGGCAGAAAGGTTCCTACGAGCAGTACTTC.

V gene TRBV5-1 combines with J gene TRBJ1-3, with 8 bases that match TRBD1. V was clipped by 0 bases and J by 1 base; unmatched bases: 6. The CDR3 covers 17 residues. Germline V gives CDR1 SGHRS, CDR2 YFSETQ. CDR3 protein: CASSLGGTGGSGNTIYF. The CDR3 nucleotides are TGCGCCAGCAGCTTGGGAGGAACAGGGGGTTCTGGAAACACCATATATTTT.

The J gene is TRBJ1-5, the V gene TRBV6-5; tentative D call: TRBD1 (5 bases). Trimming pared 8 bases from V and 3 bases from J, leaving 14 bases between. Germline assignment: CDR1 MNHEY and CDR2 SVGAGI. This CDR3 contains 14 residues. In DNA form, the CDR3 reads TGTGCCAGCTCCTTCGCAGGGCTCAATCAGCCCCAGCATTTT. It translates to CASSFAGLNQPQHF.

The rearrangement uses TRBV18 and TRBJ2-2, with 9 bases matching TRBD1. Trimming removed 7 bases from V and 6 bases from J; junction bases left unmatched: 9. Germline V lookup: CDR1 KGHSH, CDR2 LQKENI. The CDR3 loop spans 15 amino acids. CDR3 sequence (DNA): TGTGCCAGCTTCAAACAGGGGGCAATCGCCGGGGAGCTGTTTTTT. Residues: CASFKQGAIAGELFF.

The chain uses TRBV29-1 and TRBJ2-2; TRBD2 matches 10 bases. Losses at the gene ends were 2 bases for V and 6 bases for J; bases not matched to a gene: 6. This CDR3 is 15 amino acids long. In germline, CDR1 is SQVTM, CDR2 ANQGSEA. CDR3: CSVERVAGGPGELFF. The CDR3 region has the DNA TGCAGCGTTGAAAGAGTAGCGGGAGGACCCGGGGAGCTGTTTTTT.

This clone was recorded a few times. The chain uses TRBV18 and TRBJ2-7; D is tentatively TRBD1 or TRBD2 (7 bases each). The CDR3 consists of 17 residues. V was shortened by 2 bases and J by 3 bases, with 20 bases between the two germline ends. Looked up from germline, CDR1 is KGHSH and CDR2 is LQKENI. This CDR3 is CASSPEGASGRIYEQYF. The CDR3 DNA reads as TGTGCCAGCTCACCAGAGGGGGCTAGCGGCAGAATCTACGAGCAGTACTTC. The full variable domain, its missing parts supplied by reference TRBV18 and TRBJ2-7, is NAGVMQNPRHLVRRRGQEARLRCSPMKGHSHVYWYRQLPEEGLKFMVYLQKENIIDESGMPKERFSAEFPKEGPSILRIQQVVRGDSAAYFCASSPEGASGRIYEQYFGPGTRLTVT.

The J gene is TRBJ2-7, the V gene TRBV11-2, with 11 positions matching TRBD2. There are 14 residues in the CDR3. Losses at the gene ends were 5 bases for V and 0 bases for J; bases not matched to a gene: 0. Germline assignment: CDR1 SGHAT and CDR2 FQNNGV. This CDR3 is CASSLAGGSYEQYF. Here the CDR3 DNA reads TGTGCCAGCAGCCTAGCGGGAGGCTCCTACGAGCAGTACTTC.

The chain is built from TRBV29-1 and TRBJ1-1; unclear D gene. Germline CDR1 reads SQVTM; CDR2 reads ANQGSEA. The CDR3 runs 12 residues. The ends were cut back, 8 bases at V and 4 bases at J, with 14 bases in the middle. CDR3 DNA: TGCAGCCACATCGAAGTCGCCACTGAAGCTTTCTTT. Encoded protein: CSHIEVATEAFF.

The chain links TRBV27 to TRBJ2-1; D is uncertain. Germline V gives CDR1 MNHEY, CDR2 SMNVEV (reference sequence). This CDR3 has 15 amino acids. V was trimmed by 5 bases and J by 0 bases, leaving 11 bases between them. In DNA form, the CDR3 reads TGTGCCAGCAGTCCCGTTGAGCACTCCTACAATGAGCAGTTCTTC. Translated, it gives CASSPVEHSYNEQFF.

V usage is TRBV11-2 and J usage is TRBJ2-7; D may be TRBD1 or TRBD2 (5 bases each). From germline, CDR1 is SGHAT and CDR2 FQNNGV. V gave up 1 base and J gave up 3 bases, with 19 bases separating them. The CDR3 extends over 17 amino acids. The CDR3 DNA reads as TGTGCCAGCAGCTTAGCCGACGGGGCGGCAGGTGTCTACGAGCAGTACTTC. Translation gives CASSLADGAAGVYEQYF.

This clone was detected only a few times. The chain couples TRBV7-3 to TRBJ1-2; D ambiguous. This CDR3 comprises 14 residues. V was trimmed by 1 base and J by 5 bases, leaving 11 bases between them. CDR1 SGHTA and CDR2 FQGTGA come from the germline V gene. The chain's CDR3 is CASSLNPGKYGYTF. In DNA, the CDR3 is TGTGCCAGCAGCTTAAACCCCGGAAAGTATGGCTACACCTTC.

V usage is TRBV5-8 and J usage is TRBJ1-2; 7 positions match TRBD1. V shed 8 bases, J shed 5 bases, and the junction held 15 bases outside the gene matches. This CDR3 comprises 15 residues. Looked up from germline, CDR1 is SGHTS and CDR2 is YDEGEE. The CDR3 nucleotides read TGTGCCAGTTCGGACTCCGGGACAGAGCCTTATGGCTACACCTTC. Translation: CASSDSGTEPYGYTF.